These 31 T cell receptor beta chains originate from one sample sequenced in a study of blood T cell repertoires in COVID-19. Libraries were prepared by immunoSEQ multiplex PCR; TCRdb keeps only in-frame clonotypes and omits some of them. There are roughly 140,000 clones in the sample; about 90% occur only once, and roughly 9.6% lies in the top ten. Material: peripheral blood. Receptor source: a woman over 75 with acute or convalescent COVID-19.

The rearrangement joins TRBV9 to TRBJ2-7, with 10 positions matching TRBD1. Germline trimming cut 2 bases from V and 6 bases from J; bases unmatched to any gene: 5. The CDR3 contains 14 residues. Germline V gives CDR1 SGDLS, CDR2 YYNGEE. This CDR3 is CASSVLTGGSEQYF. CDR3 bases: TGTGCCAGCAGCGTTCTGACAGGGGGCTCCGAGCAGTACTTC.

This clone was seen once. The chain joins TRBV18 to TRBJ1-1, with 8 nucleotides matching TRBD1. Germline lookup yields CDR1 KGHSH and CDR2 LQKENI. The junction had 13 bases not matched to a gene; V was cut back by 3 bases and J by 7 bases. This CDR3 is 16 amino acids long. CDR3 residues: CASSPPGYRGRGEAFF. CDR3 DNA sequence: TGTGCCAGCTCACCGCCAGGTTACAGGGGGAGAGGTGAAGCTTTCTTT. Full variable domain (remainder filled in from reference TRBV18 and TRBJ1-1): NAGVMQNPRHLVRRRGQEARLRCSPMKGHSHVYWYRQLPEEGLKFMVYLQKENIIDESGMPKERFSAEFPKEGPSILRIQQVVRGDSAAYFCASSPPGYRGRGEAFFGQGTRLTVV.

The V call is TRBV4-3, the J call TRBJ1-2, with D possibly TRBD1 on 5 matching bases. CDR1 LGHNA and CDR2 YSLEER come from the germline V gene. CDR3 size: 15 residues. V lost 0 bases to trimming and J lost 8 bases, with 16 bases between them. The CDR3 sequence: CASSQDAQGFRGYTF. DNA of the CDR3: TGCGCCAGCAGCCAAGACGCGCAGGGATTTAGAGGCTACACCTTC.

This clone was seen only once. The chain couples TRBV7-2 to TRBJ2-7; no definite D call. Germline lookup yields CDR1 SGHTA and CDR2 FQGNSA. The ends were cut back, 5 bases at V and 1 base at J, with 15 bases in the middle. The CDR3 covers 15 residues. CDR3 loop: CASSPATRPSYEQYF. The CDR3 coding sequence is TGTGCCAGCAGCCCTGCGACTCGACCTTCCTACGAGCAGTACTTC.

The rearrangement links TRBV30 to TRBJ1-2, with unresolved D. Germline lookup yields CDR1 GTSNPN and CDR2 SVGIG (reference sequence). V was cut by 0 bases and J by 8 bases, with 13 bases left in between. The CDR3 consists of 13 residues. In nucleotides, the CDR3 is TGTGCCTGGAGTGTATTCAACTTTTTGGGCTACACCTTC. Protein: CAWSVFNFLGYTF.

The CDR3 DNA reads as TGTGCCAGCAGCGAGCCCGGGACTGAAGCTTTCTTT. Amino acids: CASSEPGTEAFF. The chain combines TRBV4-2 with TRBJ1-1; D is uncertain. The ends were cut back, 5 bases at V and 5 bases at J, with 9 bases in the middle. This CDR3 has 12 residues. CDR1 LGHNA and CDR2 YNFKEQ come from the germline V gene.

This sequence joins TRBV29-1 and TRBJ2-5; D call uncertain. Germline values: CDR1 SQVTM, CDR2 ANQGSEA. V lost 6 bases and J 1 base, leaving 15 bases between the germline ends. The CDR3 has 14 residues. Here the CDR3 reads CSVQLYDPQETQYF. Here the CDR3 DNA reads TGCAGCGTCCAGTTATACGATCCCCAAGAGACCCAGTACTTC.

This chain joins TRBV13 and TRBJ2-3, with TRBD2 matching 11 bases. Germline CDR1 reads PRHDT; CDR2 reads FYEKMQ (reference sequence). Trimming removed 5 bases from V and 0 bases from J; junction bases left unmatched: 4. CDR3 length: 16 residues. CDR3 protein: CASSARTSGSTDTQYF. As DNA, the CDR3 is TGTGCCAGCAGCGCCCGGACTAGCGGGAGCACAGATACGCAGTATTTT.

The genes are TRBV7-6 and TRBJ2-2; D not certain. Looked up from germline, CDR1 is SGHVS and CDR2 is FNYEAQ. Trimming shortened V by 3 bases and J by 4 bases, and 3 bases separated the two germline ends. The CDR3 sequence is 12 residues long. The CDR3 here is CASSFSTGELFF. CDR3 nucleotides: TGTGCCAGCAGCTTCTCCACCGGGGAGCTGTTTTTT.

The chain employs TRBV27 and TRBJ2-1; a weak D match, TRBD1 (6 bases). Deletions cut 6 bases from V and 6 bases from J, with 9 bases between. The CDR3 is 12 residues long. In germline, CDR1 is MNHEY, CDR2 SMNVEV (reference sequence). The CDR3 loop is CASSPTGNEQFF. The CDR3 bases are TGTGCCAGCAGCCCGACAGGCAATGAGCAGTTCTTC.

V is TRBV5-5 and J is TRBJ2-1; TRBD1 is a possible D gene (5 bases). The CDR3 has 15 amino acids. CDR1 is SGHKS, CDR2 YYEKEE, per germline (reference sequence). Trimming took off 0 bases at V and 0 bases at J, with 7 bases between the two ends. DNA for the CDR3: TGTGCCAGCAGCTTGGGACAGTCCTCCTACAATGAGCAGTTCTTC. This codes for CASSLGQSSYNEQFF.

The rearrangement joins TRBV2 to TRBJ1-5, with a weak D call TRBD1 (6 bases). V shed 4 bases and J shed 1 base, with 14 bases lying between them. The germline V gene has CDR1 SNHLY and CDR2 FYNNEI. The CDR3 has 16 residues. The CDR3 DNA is TGTGCCAGCAGTGTAGAACAGGGAATCAGCAATCAGCCCCAGCATTTT. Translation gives CASSVEQGISNQPQHF.

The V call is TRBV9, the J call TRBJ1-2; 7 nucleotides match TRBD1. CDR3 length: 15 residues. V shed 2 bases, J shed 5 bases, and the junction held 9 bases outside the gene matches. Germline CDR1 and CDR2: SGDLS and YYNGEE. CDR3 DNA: TGTGCCAGCAGCGTCCTCGGGCAGGGGGAATATGGCTACACCTTC. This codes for CASSVLGQGEYGYTF.

The CDR3 sequence: CASSLVSSNAFF. The CDR3 DNA reads as TGTGCCAGCAGCTTAGTAAGTTCTAATGCTTTCTTT. The chain recombines TRBV7-2 with TRBJ1-1; no clear D gene. CDR1 is SGHTA, CDR2 FQGNSA, per germline. Trimming took off 1 base at V and 11 bases at J, with 11 bases between the two ends. The CDR3 totals 12 residues.

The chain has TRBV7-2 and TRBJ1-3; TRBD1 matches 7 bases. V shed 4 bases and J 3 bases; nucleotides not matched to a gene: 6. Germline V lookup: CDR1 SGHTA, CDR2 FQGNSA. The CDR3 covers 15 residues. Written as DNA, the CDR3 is TGTGCCAGCAGCTCAACAGGGGCCGGTGGAAACACCATATATTTT. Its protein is CASSSTGAGGNTIYF. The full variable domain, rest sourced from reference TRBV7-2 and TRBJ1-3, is GAGVSQSPSNKVTEKGKDVELRCDPISGHTALYWYRQSLGQGLEFLIYFQGNSAPDKSGLPSDRFSAERTGGSVSTLTIQRTQQEDSAVYLCASSSTGAGGNTIYFGEGSWLTVV.

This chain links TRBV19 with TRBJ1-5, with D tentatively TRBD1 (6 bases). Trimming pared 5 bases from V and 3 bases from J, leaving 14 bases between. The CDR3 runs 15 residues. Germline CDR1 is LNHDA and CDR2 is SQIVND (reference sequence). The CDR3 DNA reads TGTGCCAGTAGTCTGGACAGAGCGGCCAATCAGCCCCAGCATTTT. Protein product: CASSLDRAANQPQHF.

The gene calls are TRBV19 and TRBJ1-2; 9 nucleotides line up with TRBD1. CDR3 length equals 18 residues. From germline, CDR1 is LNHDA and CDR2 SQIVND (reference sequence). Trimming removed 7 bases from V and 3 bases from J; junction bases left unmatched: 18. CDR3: CASTSDSGTGFYYYGYTF. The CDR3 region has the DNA TGTGCCAGTACTTCAGACTCCGGGACAGGGTTTTATTACTATGGCTACACCTTC.

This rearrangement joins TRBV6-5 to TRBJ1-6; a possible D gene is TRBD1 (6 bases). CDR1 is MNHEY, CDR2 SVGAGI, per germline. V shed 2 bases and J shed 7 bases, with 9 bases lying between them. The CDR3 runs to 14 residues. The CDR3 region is CASSYQDSNSPLHF. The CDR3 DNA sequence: TGTGCCAGCAGTTACCAGGACAGCAATTCACCCCTCCACTTT.

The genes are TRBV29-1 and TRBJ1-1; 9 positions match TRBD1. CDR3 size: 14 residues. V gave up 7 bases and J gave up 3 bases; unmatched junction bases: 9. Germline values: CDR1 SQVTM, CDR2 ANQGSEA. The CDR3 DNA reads TGCAGCGCAACTCATTGGACAGGGGACACTGAAGCTTTCTTT. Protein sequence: CSATHWTGDTEAFF.

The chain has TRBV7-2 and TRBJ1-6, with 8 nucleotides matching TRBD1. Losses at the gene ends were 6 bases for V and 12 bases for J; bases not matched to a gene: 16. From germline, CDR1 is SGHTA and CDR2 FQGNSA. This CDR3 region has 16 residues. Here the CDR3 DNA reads TGTGCCAGCAGTTCTACCCCCGGGACAGGCCTCTTACCCCTCCACTTT. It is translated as CASSSTPGTGLLPLHF. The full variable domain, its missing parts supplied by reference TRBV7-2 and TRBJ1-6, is GAGVSQSPSNKVTEKGKDVELRCDPISGHTALYWYRQSLGQGLEFLIYFQGNSAPDKSGLPSDRFSAERTGGSVSTLTIQRTQQEDSAVYLCASSSTPGTGLLPLHFGNGTRLTVT.

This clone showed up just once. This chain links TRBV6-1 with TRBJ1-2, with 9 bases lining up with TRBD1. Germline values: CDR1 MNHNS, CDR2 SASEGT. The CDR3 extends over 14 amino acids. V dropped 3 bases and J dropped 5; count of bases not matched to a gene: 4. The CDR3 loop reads CASSETTGGYGYTF. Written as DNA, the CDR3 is TGTGCCAGCAGTGAGACGACAGGGGGGTATGGCTACACCTTC.

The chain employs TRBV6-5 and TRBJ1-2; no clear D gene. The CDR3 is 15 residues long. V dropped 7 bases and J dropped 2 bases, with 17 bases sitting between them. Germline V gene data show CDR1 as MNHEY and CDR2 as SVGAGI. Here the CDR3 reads CASTYSQTGNYGYTF. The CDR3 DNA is TGTGCCAGCACCTATTCACAGACGGGAAACTATGGCTACACCTTC.

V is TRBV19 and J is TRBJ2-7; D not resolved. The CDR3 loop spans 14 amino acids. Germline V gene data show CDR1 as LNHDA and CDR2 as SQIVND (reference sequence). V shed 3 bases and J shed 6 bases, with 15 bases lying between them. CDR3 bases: TGTGCCAGTAGTATCACGGCCAGGTCCATCGAGCAGTACTTC. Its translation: CASSITARSIEQYF.

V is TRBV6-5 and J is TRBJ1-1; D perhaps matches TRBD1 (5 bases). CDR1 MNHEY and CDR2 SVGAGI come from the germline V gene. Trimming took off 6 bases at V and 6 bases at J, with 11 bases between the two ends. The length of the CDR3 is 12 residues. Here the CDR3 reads CASSRQGSEAFF. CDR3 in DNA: TGTGCCAGCAGCCGCCAGGGTTCTGAAGCTTTCTTT.

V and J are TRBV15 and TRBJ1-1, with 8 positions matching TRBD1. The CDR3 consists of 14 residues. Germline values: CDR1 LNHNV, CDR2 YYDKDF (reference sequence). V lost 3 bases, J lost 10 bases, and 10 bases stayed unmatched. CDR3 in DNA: TGTGCCACCAGCAGGGACAGGGATGGGATAGGAGCTTTCTTT. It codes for CATSRDRDGIGAFF.

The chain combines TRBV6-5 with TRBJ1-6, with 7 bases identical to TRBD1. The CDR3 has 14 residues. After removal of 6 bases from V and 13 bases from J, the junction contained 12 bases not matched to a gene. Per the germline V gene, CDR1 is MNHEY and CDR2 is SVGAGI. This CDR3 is CASSPTRDRSPLHF. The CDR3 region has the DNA TGTGCCAGCAGCCCGACGCGGGACAGATCTCCCCTCCACTTT.

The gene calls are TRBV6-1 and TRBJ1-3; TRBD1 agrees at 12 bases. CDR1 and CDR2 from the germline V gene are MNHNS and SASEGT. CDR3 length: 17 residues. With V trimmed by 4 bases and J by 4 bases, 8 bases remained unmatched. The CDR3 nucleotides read TGTGCCAGCAGTGCTCATAGGGACAGGGGGCCCGGAAACACCATATATTTT. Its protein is CASSAHRDRGPGNTIYF.

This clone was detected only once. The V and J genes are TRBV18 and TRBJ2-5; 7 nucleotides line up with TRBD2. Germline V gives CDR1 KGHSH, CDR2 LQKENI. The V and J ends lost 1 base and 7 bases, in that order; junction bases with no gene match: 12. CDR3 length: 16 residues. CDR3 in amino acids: CASSPRRLAEGLTQYF. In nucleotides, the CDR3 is TGTGCCAGCTCACCACGCCGTCTAGCGGAGGGTTTGACCCAGTACTTC.

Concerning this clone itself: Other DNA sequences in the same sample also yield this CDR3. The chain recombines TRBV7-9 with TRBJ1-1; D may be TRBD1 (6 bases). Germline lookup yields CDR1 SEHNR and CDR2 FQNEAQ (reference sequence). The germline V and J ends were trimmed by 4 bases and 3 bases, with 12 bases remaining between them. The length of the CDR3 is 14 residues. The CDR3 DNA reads TGTGCCAGCAGCTCACAGGGTACGGACACTGAAGCTTTCTTT. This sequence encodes CASSSQGTDTEAFF.

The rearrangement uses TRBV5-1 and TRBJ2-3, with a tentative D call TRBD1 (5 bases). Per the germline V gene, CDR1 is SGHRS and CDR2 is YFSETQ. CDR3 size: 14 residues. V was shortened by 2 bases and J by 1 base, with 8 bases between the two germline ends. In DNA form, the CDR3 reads TGCGCCAGCAGCTTTAGACAGCGCACAGATACGCAGTATTTT. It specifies CASSFRQRTDTQYF.

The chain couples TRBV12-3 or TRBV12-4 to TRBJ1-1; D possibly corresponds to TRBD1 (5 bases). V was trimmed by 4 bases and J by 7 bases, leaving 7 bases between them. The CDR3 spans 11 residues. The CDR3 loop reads CASSYRNEAFF. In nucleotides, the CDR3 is TGTGCCAGCAGTTACAGGAATGAAGCTTTCTTT.